This T cell receptor beta chain was recorded in a study of blood T cell repertoires in COVID-19. V lost 1 base, J lost 5 bases, and 8 bases lay in between. The CDR3 has 13 residues. Repertoires were generated with immunoSEQ multiplex PCR, while TCRdb's copy carries only in-frame clones and drops some. The repertoire consists of approximately 320,000 clones, with roughly 90% occurring once and the leading ten covering roughly 2.6%. The sample was PBMCs or T cells enriched from blood (not recorded which). The chain uses TRBV12-3 or TRBV12-4 and TRBJ1-1, with D maybe TRBD1 (5 bases). This TCR was sampled from a man in his 60s who had recovered from COVID-19. The CDR3 is CASSLGRGTEAFF. The CDR3 bases are TGTGCCAGCAGTTTAGGGAGGGGTACTGAAGCTTTCTTT.